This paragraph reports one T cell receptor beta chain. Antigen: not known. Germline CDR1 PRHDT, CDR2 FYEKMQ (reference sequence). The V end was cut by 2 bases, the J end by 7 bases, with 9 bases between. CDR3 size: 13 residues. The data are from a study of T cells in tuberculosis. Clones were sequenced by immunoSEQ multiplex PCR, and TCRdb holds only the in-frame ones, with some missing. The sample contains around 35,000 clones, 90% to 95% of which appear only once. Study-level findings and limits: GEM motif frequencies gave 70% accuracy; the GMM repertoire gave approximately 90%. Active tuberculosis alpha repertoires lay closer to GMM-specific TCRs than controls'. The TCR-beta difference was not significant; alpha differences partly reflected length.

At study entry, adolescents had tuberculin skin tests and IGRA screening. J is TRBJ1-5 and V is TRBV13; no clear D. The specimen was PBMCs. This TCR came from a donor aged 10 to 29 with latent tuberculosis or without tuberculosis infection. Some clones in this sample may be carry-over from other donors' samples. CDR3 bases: TGTGCCAGCAGCTTAACAGTTATGCAGCCCCAGCATTTT. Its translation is CASSLTVMQPQHF.